The clone carrying this TCR beta chain was observed at least ten times. Multiplex PCR, run in two rounds, amplified TCR beta CDR3 from genomic DNA. Used in first-round PCR were primers specific to each TRBV and TRBJ gene. TCRdb re-called the multiplex PCR reads with MiXCR, one entry per CDR3 protein. The data contain about 16,000 distinct CDR3 sequences, under 50% of them singletons. There were approximately 5.8 milliliters of peripheral blood drawn at each of two time points. The data derive from a study of prognosis after radiotherapy for stage I lung cancer. Study-wide context: Radiotherapy took the form of SBRT (3 to 5 fractions) with a biologically effective dose of at least 100 Gy.

The CDR3 is 17 residues long. V was clipped by 4 bases and J by 0 bases, with 18 bases between them. Per germline, CDR1 MNHEY and CDR2 SVGAGI. The TCR sequence derives from a donor aged 50 or older with non-small cell lung cancer. The rearrangement joins TRBV6-5 to TRBJ1-1; maybe TRBD1 (5 bases). The sequencing here drew on PBMCs, taken before or after stereotactic body radiation therapy (not recorded which). The DNA for the CDR3 is TGTGCCAGCAGTTCCCATCGGGGGGAAATTATGAACACTGAAGCTTTCTTT. Its protein product is CASSSHRGEIMNTEAFF.